These 18 T cell receptor beta chains share one sample of origin, sequenced in a study of tumor-infiltrating lymphocytes in primary liver carcinoma. From approximately 0.5 ug of total RNA, TCR beta-specific cDNA was reverse-transcribed using a constant-region primer. Construction of TCR beta libraries relied on three successive nested multiplex PCR rounds employing slightly modified ARM-PCR. PCR rounds one and two used TRBV1-TRBV30 forward primers with a C-beta reverse primer for around 11 cycles each. TCRdb itself ran the multiplex PCR reads through MiXCR, one entry per CDR3 protein. Of about 190,000 distinct CDR3 sequences detected, around four fifths appear once; the ten largest clones hold roughly 18%. Starting material for RNA and DNA co-extraction consisted of about 20-32 mg of unsorted bulk tissue. The sequencing sample was made of tumor tissue from primary liver carcinoma. The receptors shown here come from a man aged 35-49 years with primary liver carcinoma and hepatitis B virus infection.

As for this clonotype: The junction shows a germline mismatch at one end, possibly a read error. The V and J genes are TRBV29-1 and TRBJ2-1; a possible D gene is TRBD2 (6 bases). The length of the CDR3 is 14 residues. Germline values: CDR1 SQVTM, CDR2 ANQGSEA. The CDR3 nucleotides read TGCAGCGTTGAACCTAGCGACATCTACAATGTGCAGTTCTTC. Residues: CSVEPSDIYNVQFF.

Details on this clonotype: Germline and junction disagree at one end, which may indicate a read error. The chain uses TRBV5-4 and TRBJ1-1; D not certain. The CDR3 totals 13 residues. Germline-derived CDR1 and CDR2 are SGHNT and YYREEE (reference sequence). This chain's CDR3 is CASRIGMKTEAFF. The CDR3 region has the DNA TGTGCCAGCAGAATAGGGATGAAGACTGAAGCTTTCTTT.

Concerning this clonotype: A read error may produce the germline difference seen at one junction end. V usage is TRBV4-2 and J usage is TRBJ2-6; perhaps D is TRBD1 or TRBD2 (5 bases each). The CDR3 has 18 residues. CDR1 is LGHNA and CDR2 is YNFKEQ in the germline V gene. Here the CDR3 DNA reads TGTGCCAGCAGCCAAGAAACCCGTGCCTTAACTGGGACCAACATCCTGACTTTC. Protein: CASSQETRALTGTNILTF.

This clonotype was picked up one time. The rearrangement uses TRBV6-1 and TRBJ2-5; no reliable D call. The germline V and J ends were trimmed by 10 bases and 8 bases, with 20 bases remaining between them. CDR1 and CDR2 (germline): MNHNS, SASEGT. This CDR3 comprises 13 residues. The CDR3 sequence: CANSRVSWDTQYF. The CDR3 nucleotides read TGTGCCAACAGCCGAGTATCGTGGGATACCCAGTACTTC.

Turning to this clonotype: The conserved final phenylalanine or tryptophan is absent from the CDR3, which likely points to a read error. This sequence joins TRBV30 and TRBJ1-5; D is unresolved. This CDR3 contains 13 residues. The germline gives CDR1 GTSNPN, CDR2 SVGIG (reference sequence). CDR3 sequence: CAWSPLGYQSQHI. CDR3 coding DNA: TGTGCCTGGAGTCCACTGGGGTATCAGTCCCAGCATATT.

About this clonotype itself: One junction end disagrees with the germline gene, perhaps due to a read error. This chain connects TRBV29-1 to TRBJ2-2, with D tentatively TRBD1 or TRBD2 (5 bases each). CDR3 length: 14 residues. Germline loops: CDR1 SQVTM, CDR2 ANQGSEA. CDR3 DNA: TGTAGCGTCCTCGGTCCGGGACCCACTGGGGAGCTGTCTTTT. This codes for CSVLGPGPTGELSF.

Concerning this clonotype: The missing conserved phenylalanine or tryptophan at the end of this CDR3 makes a read error likely. It is unclear where the CDR3 begins or ends on the DNA, so no DNA is shown, and the CDR3 is as TCRdb lists it. CDR3 amino acids: CASSVGTGRGEKLFV. V is TRBV5-1 and J is TRBJ1-4; TRBD1, the table's D call, lacks a check against the DNA. The germline V gene encodes CDR1 SGHRS and CDR2 YFSETQ. The CDR3 adds up to 15 amino acids, both ends counted.

CDR3: CASSFTGGEETQYF. In nucleotides, the CDR3 is TGTGCCAGCAGCTTCACCGGGGGAGAGGAGACCCAGTACTTC. The chain is built from TRBV11-2 and TRBJ2-5, with D possibly being TRBD2 (6 bases). Trimming left V 3 bases short and J 5 bases short, with 13 bases between. Looked up from germline, CDR1 is SGHAT and CDR2 is FQNNGV. The CDR3 is 14 amino acids.

There are a few counts of this clonotype. Since no conserved phenylalanine or tryptophan closes the CDR3, a read error is the likely cause. V usage is TRBV29-1 and J usage is TRBJ2-5; D not certain. The CDR3 sequence is 12 residues long. With 2 bases removed from V and 5 bases from J, the gap between germline ends came to 9 bases. Germline V lookup: CDR1 SQVTM, CDR2 ANQGSEA. The CDR3 DNA sequence: TGCAGCGTTGAAATACTGTTGGAGACCCAGTACTTA. Its translation is CSVEILLETQYL.

Turning to this clonotype: One end of the junction fails to match germline, which may point to a read error. The chain links TRBV29-1 to TRBJ2-5; 11 nucleotides agree with TRBD1. In germline, CDR1 is SQVTM, CDR2 ANQGSEA. CDR3 length: 12 amino acids. CDR3 in amino acids: CSGGGQGGTQYF. CDR3 in DNA: TGCAGCGGGGGGGGACAGGGGGGGACCCAGTATTTC. Filled out from reference TRBV29-1 and TRBJ2-5, the complete variable domain reads SAVISQKPSRDICQRGTSLTIQCQVDSQVTMMFWYRQQPGQSLTLIATANQGSEATYESGFVIDKFPISRPNLTFSTLTVSNMSPEDSSIYLCSGGGQGGTQYFGPGTRLLVL.

As regards this clonotype: The junction differs from germline at one of its ends, possibly a read error. The chain employs TRBV6-5 and TRBJ1-1; TRBD1 agrees at 7 bases. The CDR3 spans 13 residues. In germline, CDR1 is MNHEY, CDR2 SVGAGI. The chain's CDR3 is CAVQQGRNTEAHF. The DNA for the CDR3 is TGTGCCGTACAACAGGGGCGGAACACTGAAGCTCACTTT.

Turning to this clonotype: One junction end does not reproduce the germline sequence, and a read error may be involved. The chain joins TRBV6-5 to TRBJ2-5; 8 nucleotides line up with TRBD1. CDR3 size: 14 residues. From germline, CDR1 is MNHEY and CDR2 SVGAGI. The CDR3 DNA follows: TGTGCCAGCGGTTACGCAGGGGGCAAGGAGACCCAGTACTTC. Translated, it gives CASGYAGGKETQYF.

The J gene is TRBJ1-2, the V gene TRBV5-4; D gene unclear. CDR1 and CDR2 from the germline V gene are SGHNT and YYREEE (reference sequence). This CDR3 comprises 14 residues. Trimming stripped 5 bases from V and 0 bases from J, with 11 bases between. The CDR3 reads CASSEGIANYGYTF. DNA for the CDR3: TGTGCCAGCAGTGAAGGGATAGCTAACTATGGCTACACCTTC.

As for this clonotype: It may be a read error: a sequence one base away is much more abundant. This rearrangement joins TRBV6-2 or TRBV6-3 to TRBJ2-7, with D possibly matching TRBD1 (6 bases). CDR1 MNHEY and CDR2 SVGEGT come from the germline V gene. This CDR3 is 14 amino acids long. Deletions cut 5 bases from V and 5 bases from J, with 16 bases between. CDR3 in amino acids: CASSRWDIPNEQYF. The CDR3 nucleotides read TGTGCCAGCAGTCGATGGGACATACCGAACGAGCAGTACTTC.

V is TRBV11-2 and J is TRBJ2-7; perhaps TRBD1 as D (5 bases). CDR3 length: 14 residues. The V gene's germline CDR1 is SGHAT and CDR2 FQNNGV. Trimming left V 10 bases short and J 2 bases short, with 18 bases between. The CDR3, as DNA: TGTGCCACCATCTCTAACAGGAACACCTACGAGCAGTACTTC. Its protein is CATISNRNTYEQYF.

In the case of this clonotype: The junction differs from germline at one of its ends, possibly a read error. J is TRBJ2-5 and V is TRBV6-1, with D possibly matching TRBD2 (5 bases). The CDR3 totals 14 residues. Germline CDR1 and CDR2: MNHNS and SASEGT. CDR3 sequence reads: CASSAVLVQETQYF. CDR3 nucleotides: TGTGCCAGCAGTGCAGTACTAGTCCAGGAGACCCAGTACTTT.

Regarding this clonotype: The junction and the germline gene differ at one end; a read error may be behind it. The rearrangement joins TRBV7-9 to TRBJ2-7, with 11 bases that match TRBD2. CDR3 length: 21 amino acids. Germline CDR1 reads SEHNR; CDR2 reads FQNEAQ (reference sequence). CDR3 DNA sequence: TGTGCCATCAGCGCCTGGACAGGGGATACCACTAGCGGGAGATTCGCGTACGAGCAGTACTTC. Translated, it gives CAISAWTGDTTSGRFAYEQYF.

This clonotype was detected once. V usage is TRBV29-1 and J usage is TRBJ2-3; a weak D match, TRBD1 (6 bases). Germline assignment: CDR1 SQVTM and CDR2 ANQGSEA. The length of the CDR3 is 14 residues. Trimming removed 8 bases at V and 0 bases at J, with 15 bases between. The CDR3, as DNA: TGCAGCACACAGGGAGAGGGAAGCACAGATACGCAGTATTTT. Its translation is CSTQGEGSTDTQYF.